This TCR beta chain was observed in a study of Tregs in tolerant kidney transplant recipients. General observations from the study: Activated donor B cell expansion appeared to reveal the most relevant donor-specific TCRbeta repertoire.

Details on this clone: Antigen unknown.

TCRdb's table, derived via immunoSEQ multiplex PCR, lists solely in-frame clones and lacks some. The data show tens of thousands of clones, about 91% seen once. Trimming removed 0 bases at V and 5 bases at J, with 17 bases between. This CDR3 is built from 16 residues. Per the germline V gene, CDR1 is SGHNT and CDR2 is YENEEA. Mixed chimerism was transient after nonmyeloablative marrow transplants from related graft donors. CD4+CD25+CD127- Tregs, CD4+CD25- non-Tregs, CD4 and CD8 cells were sorted. The clonotype was recovered from a human patient who received a combined kidney and bone marrow transplant. The T cells may partly be graft donor cells. The source material was CD8+ T cells from blood (PBMCs), sampled 24 months after the transplant. The rearrangement joins TRBV11-3 to TRBJ2-7, with D possibly matching TRBD1 (6 bases). DNA of the CDR3: TGTGCCAGCAGCTTAGAGGGGGCAGGGGATATCCACGAGCAGTACTTC. Amino acids: CASSLEGAGDIHEQYF.